This TCR beta chain emerged from a study of response to subunit inactivated influenza vaccine. Trimming removed 2 bases at V and 8 bases at J, with 13 bases between. The CDR3 spans 14 residues. Points from the study as a whole: Few additional T cells are recruited per seasonal influenza vaccination, authors suggested.

A single record per CDR3 protein comes from TCRdb applying MiXCR to the RT-PCR reads. Seen here are just over 300,000 distinct CDR3 sequences, less than 25% observed once, and the top ten hold more than 8.5%. A word on this clonotype: As yet, its antigen is unknown.

The J gene is TRBJ1-4, the V gene TRBV5-7, with D perhaps TRBD1 (5 bases). TRBV5-7 is identified as an open reading frame with a role that is uncertain. The sequence was obtained from a man between 50 and 75 years old who received an inactivated influenza vaccine. This specimen consisted of PBMCs from blood, obtained less than 22 months after vaccination. CDR3 residues: CASSFQWRDEKLFF. DNA for the CDR3: TGTGCCAGCAGCTTCCAGTGGAGGGACGAAAAACTGTTTTTT.